One TCR beta chain is described in this entry. Its antigen remains unidentified. The data were produced by immunoSEQ multiplex PCR, yet TCRdb's version contains in-frame clones alone and is incomplete. The sample yields 53,000 or so clones, around 77% seen once. This specimen comes from a study of OX40 agonist ivuxolimab in advanced cancers. Study at large: The patients received agonistic anti-OX40 (CD134) antibody ivuxolimab.

Any history of autoimmune disease or systemic immunosuppression disqualified patients. Patients had blood sampled at baseline and again on cycle 4 day 1 and cycle 7 day 1. Regarding the study as a whole: By week 6 at 0.1 to 3.0 mg/kg, blood CD4+ and CD8+ T cells had expanded clonally.

The sequencing here drew on CD4+ or CD8+ T cells sorted from blood, taken in a trial of the OX40 agonist ivuxolimab. This clonotype originated in an adult with an advanced solid tumor such as melanoma, head and neck, liver or kidney cancer.

DNA for the CDR3: TGTGCCAGCAGTTACACACGTGCCGGAGCCTACGAGCAGTACTTC. Translating gives CASSYTRAGAYEQYF. This chain connects TRBV6-6 to TRBJ2-7, with no clear D. The CDR3 covers 15 residues. With 2 bases removed from V and 2 bases from J, the gap between germline ends came to 13 bases. Germline V gene sequence: CDR1 MNHNY, CDR2 SVGAGI (reference sequence).